This TCR beta chain was found in a study of shared clonotypes between healthy human individuals. Positively selected for CCR7, the CD45RO-negative cells used as naive CD8 cells excluded terminally differentiated effector memory CD45RA+ cells. The repertoire was sequenced with immunoSEQ multiplex PCR; TCRdb's copy has only in-frame clones and lacks some. Of millions of clones in the sample, approximately 94% were seen once. Sequencing was carried out using naive CD8+ T cells sorted from blood. This TCR came from a man between 18 and 29 years old in good health.

CDR3 protein: CASSQDLEGGYGYTF. For the CDR3, the DNA is TGCGCCAGCAGCCAAGATCTGGAAGGGGGCTATGGCTACACCTTC. The chain has TRBV4-3 and TRBJ1-2, with a weak D call TRBD1 (6 bases). The ends were cut back, 0 bases at V and 4 bases at J, with 12 bases in the middle. Germline V gene lookup returns CDR1 LGHNA and CDR2 YSLEER. This CDR3 is 15 amino acids long.